This TCR beta chain derives from a study of PD-1 blockade in classical Hodgkin lymphoma. The overall study: Patients were administered nivolumab (3 mg/kg intravenously) every 2 weeks.

General study findings and limits: Whereas CD4+ TCR diversity had risen significantly by C4D1, CD8+ TCR diversity had not. Patients who initiated nivolumab within 1 year of ASCT were excluded. Prior to therapy, complete responders displayed diversity much like that of newly diagnosed patients.

Sequencing was performed with immunoSEQ multiplex PCR; in TCRdb, only in-frame clones are kept and a portion is missing. Of tens of thousands of clones in the sample, roughly 73% were seen once. With regard to this clone: Its antigen is not identified.

There was relapse after autologous stem cell transplantation in every patient, and there was variation in brentuximab vedotin exposure. The CDR3 spans 14 residues. Germline V gene data show CDR1 as MNHEY and CDR2 as SMNVEV (reference sequence). V was trimmed by 3 bases and J by 2 bases, leaving 10 bases between them. The source is a human donor with classical Hodgkin lymphoma. This material consisted of peripheral blood mononuclear cells (PBMCs), taken at baseline. The gene calls are TRBV27 and TRBJ1-1, with D maybe TRBD1 (5 bases). CDR3 in DNA: TGTGCCAGCAGTTTGGTAGGGACTAACACTGAAGCTTTCTTT. This codes for CASSLVGTNTEAFF.